This TCR beta chain was retrieved from a study of PD-1 blockade in classical Hodgkin lymphoma. Findings and limits, study-wide: Newly diagnosed patients had diversity similar to the baseline diversity of complete responders.

Every patient experienced relapse after autologous stem cell transplantation, and brentuximab vedotin exposure varied. As concerns this clone: Its antigen remains unknown.

Repertoires were generated with immunoSEQ multiplex PCR, while TCRdb's copy carries only in-frame clones and drops some. The table lists approximately 98,000 clones, nearly 90% of them singletons. The CDR3 has 15 amino acids. The germline V and J ends were trimmed by 4 bases and 8 bases, with 18 bases remaining between them. Germline V gene sequence: CDR1 LGHNA, CDR2 YSLEER. The rearrangement links TRBV4-3 to TRBJ2-1, with D maybe TRBD2 (5 bases). This sequence was found in a human donor with classical Hodgkin lymphoma. This material consisted of peripheral blood mononuclear cells (PBMCs), taken before the second cycle of nivolumab. The CDR3 region has the DNA TGCGCCAGCAGCCCCGCGGGCCTATCTACCGATGAGCAGTTCTTC. It is translated as CASSPAGLSTDEQFF.